This T cell receptor (beta chain) was identified during a study of shared clonotypes between healthy human individuals. Background on the study: Donor ages ranged 18 to 49 years: a couple of women, a few men. Three plates each covered CD4 naive and memory; CD8 naive two, CD8 memory one.

General study findings and limits: Donor clonotype sharing was expected to depend on sequencing depth.

Sequencing used immunoSEQ multiplex PCR; TCRdb keeps in-frame clones, though not all of them. This table holds 800,000 to 1,200,000 clones, roughly 74% found once. This clone has just one count. What it binds is unknown. V shed 9 bases, J shed 5 bases, and the junction held 8 bases outside the gene matches. Germline V gene lookup returns CDR1 KGHSH and CDR2 LQKENI. The CDR3 has 14 residues. The receptor comes from a man aged 18 to 29 in good health. Some clones in this sample may be carry-over from other donors' samples. Sequencing was done on a sample of memory CD4+ T cells from PBMCs. Subset given: CD45RA-negative fraction. This rearrangement joins TRBV18 to TRBJ1-5, with TRBD1 matching over 9 bases. The chain's CDR3 is CASCRDREDQPQHF. The CDR3 region has the DNA TGTGCCAGTTGCCGGGACAGGGAGGATCAGCCCCAGCATTTT.